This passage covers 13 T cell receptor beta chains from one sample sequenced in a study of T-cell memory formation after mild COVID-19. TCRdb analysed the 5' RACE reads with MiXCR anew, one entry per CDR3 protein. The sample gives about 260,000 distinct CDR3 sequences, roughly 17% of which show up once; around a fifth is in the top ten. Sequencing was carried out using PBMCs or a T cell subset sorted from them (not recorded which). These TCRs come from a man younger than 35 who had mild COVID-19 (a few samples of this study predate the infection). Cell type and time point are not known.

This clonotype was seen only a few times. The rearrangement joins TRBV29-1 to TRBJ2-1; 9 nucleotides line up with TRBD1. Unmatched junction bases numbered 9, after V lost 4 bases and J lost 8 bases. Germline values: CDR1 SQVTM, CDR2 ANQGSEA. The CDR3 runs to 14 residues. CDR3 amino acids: CSVVVWDREHEQFF. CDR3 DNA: TGCAGCGTTGTAGTATGGGACAGGGAGCATGAGCAGTTCTTC.

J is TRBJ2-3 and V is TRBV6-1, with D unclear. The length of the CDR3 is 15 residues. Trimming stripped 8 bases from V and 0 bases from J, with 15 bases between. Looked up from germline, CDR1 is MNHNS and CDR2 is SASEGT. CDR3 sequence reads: CASSTGLLSTDTQYF. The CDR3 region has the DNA TGTGCCAGCTCGACCGGGTTGCTAAGCACAGATACGCAGTATTTT.

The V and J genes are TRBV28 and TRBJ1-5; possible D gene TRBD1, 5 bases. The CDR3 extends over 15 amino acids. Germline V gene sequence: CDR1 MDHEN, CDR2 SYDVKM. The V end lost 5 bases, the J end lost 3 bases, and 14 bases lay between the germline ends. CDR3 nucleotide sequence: TGTGCCAGCAGTACCTACCTACAGGACAATCAGCCCCAGCATTTT. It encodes CASSTYLQDNQPQHF.

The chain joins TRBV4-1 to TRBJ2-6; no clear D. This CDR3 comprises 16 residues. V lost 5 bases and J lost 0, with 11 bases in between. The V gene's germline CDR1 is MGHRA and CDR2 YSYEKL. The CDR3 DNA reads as TGCGCCAGCAGCTACTCCCAGATCTCTGGGGCCAACGTCCTGACTTTC. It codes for CASSYSQISGANVLTF.

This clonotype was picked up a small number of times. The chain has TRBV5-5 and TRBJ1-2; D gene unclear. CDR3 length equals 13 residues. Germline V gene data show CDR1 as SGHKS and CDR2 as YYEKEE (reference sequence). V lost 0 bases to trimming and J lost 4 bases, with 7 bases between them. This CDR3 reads CASSLDPAYGYTF. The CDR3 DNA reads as TGTGCCAGCAGCTTGGATCCCGCCTATGGCTACACCTTC. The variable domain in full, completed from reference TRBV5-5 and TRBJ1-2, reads DAGVTQSPTHLIKTRGQQVTLRCSPISGHKSVSWYQQVLGQGPQFIFQYYEKEERGRGNFPDRFSARQFPNYSSELNVNALLLGDSALYLCASSLDPAYGYTFGSGTRLTVV.

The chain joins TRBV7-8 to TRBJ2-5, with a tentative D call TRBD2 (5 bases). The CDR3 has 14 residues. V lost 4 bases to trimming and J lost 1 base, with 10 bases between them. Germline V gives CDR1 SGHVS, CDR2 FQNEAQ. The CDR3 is CASSSAGGQETQYF. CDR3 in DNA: TGTGCCAGCAGCTCCGCGGGCGGCCAAGAGACCCAGTACTTC.

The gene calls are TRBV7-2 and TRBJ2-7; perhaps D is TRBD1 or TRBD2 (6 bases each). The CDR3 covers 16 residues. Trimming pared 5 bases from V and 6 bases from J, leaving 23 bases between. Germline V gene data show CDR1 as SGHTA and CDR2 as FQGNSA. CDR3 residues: CASSLSSDSGFSEQYV. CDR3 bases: TGTGCCAGCAGCCTCTCCTCGGACAGCGGGTTTAGCGAGCAGTACGTC.

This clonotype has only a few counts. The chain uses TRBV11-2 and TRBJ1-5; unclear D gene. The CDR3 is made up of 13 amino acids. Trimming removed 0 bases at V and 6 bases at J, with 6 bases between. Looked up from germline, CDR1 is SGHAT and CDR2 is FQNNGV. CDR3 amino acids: CASSLESGQPQHF. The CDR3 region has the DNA TGTGCCAGCAGCTTAGAGAGTGGTCAGCCCCAGCATTTT.

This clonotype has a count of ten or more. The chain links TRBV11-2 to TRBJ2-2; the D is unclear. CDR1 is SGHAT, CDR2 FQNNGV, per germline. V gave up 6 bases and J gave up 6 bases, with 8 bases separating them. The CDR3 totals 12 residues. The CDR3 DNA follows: TGTGCCAGCAGGCCGCAACCCGGGGAGCTGTTTTTT. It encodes CASRPQPGELFF.

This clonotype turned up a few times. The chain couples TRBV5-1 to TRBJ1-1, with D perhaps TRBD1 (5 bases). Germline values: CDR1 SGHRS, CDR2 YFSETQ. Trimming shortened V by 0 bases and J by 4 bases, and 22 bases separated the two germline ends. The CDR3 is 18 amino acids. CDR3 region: CASSLARGRVEDGTEAFF. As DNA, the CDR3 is TGCGCCAGCAGCTTGGCTCGGGGGAGGGTAGAAGATGGCACTGAAGCTTTCTTT.

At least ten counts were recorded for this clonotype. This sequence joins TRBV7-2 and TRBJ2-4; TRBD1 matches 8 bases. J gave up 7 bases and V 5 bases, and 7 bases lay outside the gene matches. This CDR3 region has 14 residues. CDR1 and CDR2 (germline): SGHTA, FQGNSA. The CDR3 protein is CASSQRGTGNIQYF. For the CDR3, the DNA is TGTGCCAGCAGCCAAAGGGGGACAGGCAACATTCAGTACTTC.

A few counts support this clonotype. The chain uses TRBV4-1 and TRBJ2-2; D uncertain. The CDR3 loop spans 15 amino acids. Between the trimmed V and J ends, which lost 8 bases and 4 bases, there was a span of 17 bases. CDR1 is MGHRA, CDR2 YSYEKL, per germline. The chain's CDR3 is CASRPSGFLTGELFF. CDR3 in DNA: TGCGCCAGCCGACCTTCCGGGTTCCTCACCGGGGAGCTGTTTTTT.

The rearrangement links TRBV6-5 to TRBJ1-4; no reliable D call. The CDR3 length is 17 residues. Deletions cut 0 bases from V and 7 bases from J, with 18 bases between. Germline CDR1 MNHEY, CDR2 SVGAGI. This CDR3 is CASSYSPPGLLGEKLFF. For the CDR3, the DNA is TGTGCCAGCAGTTACTCGCCACCCGGACTGCTTGGTGAAAAACTGTTTTTT.